The source of this TCR beta chain is a study of early T cells in non-severe SARS-CoV-2 infection. In the study overall: Sequencing of bulk RNA from unsorted whole blood was done, without chain pairing.

Trimming removed 3 bases from V and 6 bases from J, with 12 bases in between. The germline CDR1 and CDR2 sequences are SQVTM and ANQGSEA. This CDR3 is built from 13 residues. This clonotype was detected ten times or more. Separate cDNA molecules each had unique molecular identifiers attached to them. Each CDR3 protein gets one entry after TCRdb re-called the 5' RACE reads with MiXCR. This sample has about 49,000 distinct CDR3 sequences, with roughly 10% found just once. The V and J genes are TRBV29-1 and TRBJ2-1; tentative D call: TRBD1 (7 bases). This receptor was taken from an adult who was a healthcare worker with PCR-confirmed SARS-CoV-2 infection or an uninfected control (not recorded which). Sequencing was carried out using whole blood. Here the CDR3 reads CSVDRGDSNEQFF. The CDR3, as DNA: TGCAGCGTTGACAGGGGGGATTCCAATGAGCAGTTCTTC.